The TCR beta chain described here comes from a study of T cell responses to AZD1222 COVID-19 vaccine. Whole-study findings and limits: Among the donors, most were white British and more were female, and clonal diversity was possibly underestimated.

Sequencing was performed with immunoSEQ multiplex PCR; in TCRdb, only in-frame clones are kept and a portion is missing. The table includes 150,000 or so clones, roughly 90% detected once. The CDR3 length is 12 residues. The V gene lost 0 bases and the J gene lost 8 bases, with 8 bases spanning the gap. Looked up from germline, CDR1 is SGDLS and CDR2 is YYNGEE. Notes on this clone: The antigen is unknown.

The chain is built from TRBV9 and TRBJ1-2, with unresolved D. The source material was peripheral blood, sampled on day 0 of AZD1222 vaccination. The clonotype was recovered from an adult in good health. The CDR3 region is CASSVGPRGYTF. CDR3 in DNA: TGTGCCAGCAGCGTAGGACCTAGGGGCTACACCTTC.